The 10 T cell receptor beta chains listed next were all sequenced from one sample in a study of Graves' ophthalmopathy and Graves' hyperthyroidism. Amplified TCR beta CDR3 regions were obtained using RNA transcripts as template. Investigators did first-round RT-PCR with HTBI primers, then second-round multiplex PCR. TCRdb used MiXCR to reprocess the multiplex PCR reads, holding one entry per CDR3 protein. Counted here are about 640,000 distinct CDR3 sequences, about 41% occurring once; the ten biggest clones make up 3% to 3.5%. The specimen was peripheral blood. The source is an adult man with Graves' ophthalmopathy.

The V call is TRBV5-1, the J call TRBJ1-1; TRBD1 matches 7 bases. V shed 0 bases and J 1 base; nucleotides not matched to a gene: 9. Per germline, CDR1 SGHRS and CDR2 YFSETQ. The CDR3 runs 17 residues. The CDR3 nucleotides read TGCGCCAGCAGCTTGGCGGCCCAGGGGGGTAGGAACACTGAAGCTTTCTTT. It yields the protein CASSLAAQGGRNTEAFF.

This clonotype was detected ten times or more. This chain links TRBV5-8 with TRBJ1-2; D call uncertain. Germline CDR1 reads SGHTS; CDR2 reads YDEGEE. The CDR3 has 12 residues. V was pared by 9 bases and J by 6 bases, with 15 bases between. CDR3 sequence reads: CATPGHGDGYTF. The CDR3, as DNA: TGTGCCACCCCGGGTCATGGGGATGGCTACACCTTC.

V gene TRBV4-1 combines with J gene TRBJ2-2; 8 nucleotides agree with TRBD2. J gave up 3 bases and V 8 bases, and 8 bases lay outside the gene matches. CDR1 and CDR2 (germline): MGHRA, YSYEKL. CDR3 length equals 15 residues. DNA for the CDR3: TGCGCCAGCTCCCGCGGAGCGGGGGACACCGGGGAGCTGTTTTTT. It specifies CASSRGAGDTGELFF.

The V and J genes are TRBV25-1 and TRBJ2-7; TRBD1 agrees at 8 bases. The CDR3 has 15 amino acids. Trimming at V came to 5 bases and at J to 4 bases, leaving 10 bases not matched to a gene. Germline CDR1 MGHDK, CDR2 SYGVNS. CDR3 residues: CASSYRGTRRYEQYF. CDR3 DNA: TGTGCCAGCAGTTACAGGGGGACACGTCGGTACGAGCAGTACTTC.

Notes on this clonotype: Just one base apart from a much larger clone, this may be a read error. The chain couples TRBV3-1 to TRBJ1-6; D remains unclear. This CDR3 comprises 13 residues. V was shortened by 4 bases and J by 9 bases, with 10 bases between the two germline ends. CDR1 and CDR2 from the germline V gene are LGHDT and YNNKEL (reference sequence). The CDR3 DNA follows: TGTGCCAGCAGCCGAACGAATAGTTCACCCCTCCACTTT. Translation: CASSRTNSSPLHF. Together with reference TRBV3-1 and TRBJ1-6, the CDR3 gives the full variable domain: DTAVSQTPKYLVTQMGNDKSIKCEQNLGHDTMYWYKQDSKKFLKIMFSYNNKELIINETVPNRFSPKSPDKAHLNLHINSLELGDSAVYFCASSRTNSSPLHFGNGTRLTVT.

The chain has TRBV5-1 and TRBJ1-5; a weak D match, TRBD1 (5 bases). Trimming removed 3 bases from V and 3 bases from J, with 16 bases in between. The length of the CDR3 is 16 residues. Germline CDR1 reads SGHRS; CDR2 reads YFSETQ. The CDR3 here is CASSSGTPGDNQPQHF. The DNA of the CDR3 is TGCGCCAGCAGCTCCGGGACTCCTGGAGACAATCAGCCCCAGCATTTT.

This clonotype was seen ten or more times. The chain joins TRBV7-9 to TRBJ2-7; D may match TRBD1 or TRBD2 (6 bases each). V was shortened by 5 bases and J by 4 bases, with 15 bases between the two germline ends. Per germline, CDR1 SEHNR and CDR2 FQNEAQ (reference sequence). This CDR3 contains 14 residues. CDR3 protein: CASSLRGGRYEQYF. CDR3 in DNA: TGTGCCAGCAGCCTCAGGGGAGGTCGGTACGAGCAGTACTTC.

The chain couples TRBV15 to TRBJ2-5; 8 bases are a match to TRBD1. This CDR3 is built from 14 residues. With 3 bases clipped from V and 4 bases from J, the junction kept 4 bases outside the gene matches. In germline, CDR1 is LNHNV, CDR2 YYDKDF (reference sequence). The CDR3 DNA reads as TGTGCCACCAGCAGCCAGGGGGCCGTAGAGACCCAGTACTTC. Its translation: CATSSQGAVETQYF.

The CDR3 DNA is TGCAGTGCTAGAGATCGGAACAGAGGGCAGCCCCAGCATTTT. This encodes CSARDRNRGQPQHF. V usage is TRBV20-1 and J usage is TRBJ1-5; no definite D call. This CDR3 contains 14 residues. With 0 bases removed from V and 7 bases from J, the gap between germline ends came to 13 bases. CDR1 is DFQATT and CDR2 is SNEGSKA in the germline V gene (reference sequence).

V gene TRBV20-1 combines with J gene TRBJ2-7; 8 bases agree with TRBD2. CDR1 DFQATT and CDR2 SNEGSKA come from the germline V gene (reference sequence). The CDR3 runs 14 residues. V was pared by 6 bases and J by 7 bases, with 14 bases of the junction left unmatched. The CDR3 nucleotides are TGCAGTGCGGACGGAGGGTCGGGAGGGCAAGAGCAGTACTTC. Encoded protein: CSADGGSGGQEQYF.